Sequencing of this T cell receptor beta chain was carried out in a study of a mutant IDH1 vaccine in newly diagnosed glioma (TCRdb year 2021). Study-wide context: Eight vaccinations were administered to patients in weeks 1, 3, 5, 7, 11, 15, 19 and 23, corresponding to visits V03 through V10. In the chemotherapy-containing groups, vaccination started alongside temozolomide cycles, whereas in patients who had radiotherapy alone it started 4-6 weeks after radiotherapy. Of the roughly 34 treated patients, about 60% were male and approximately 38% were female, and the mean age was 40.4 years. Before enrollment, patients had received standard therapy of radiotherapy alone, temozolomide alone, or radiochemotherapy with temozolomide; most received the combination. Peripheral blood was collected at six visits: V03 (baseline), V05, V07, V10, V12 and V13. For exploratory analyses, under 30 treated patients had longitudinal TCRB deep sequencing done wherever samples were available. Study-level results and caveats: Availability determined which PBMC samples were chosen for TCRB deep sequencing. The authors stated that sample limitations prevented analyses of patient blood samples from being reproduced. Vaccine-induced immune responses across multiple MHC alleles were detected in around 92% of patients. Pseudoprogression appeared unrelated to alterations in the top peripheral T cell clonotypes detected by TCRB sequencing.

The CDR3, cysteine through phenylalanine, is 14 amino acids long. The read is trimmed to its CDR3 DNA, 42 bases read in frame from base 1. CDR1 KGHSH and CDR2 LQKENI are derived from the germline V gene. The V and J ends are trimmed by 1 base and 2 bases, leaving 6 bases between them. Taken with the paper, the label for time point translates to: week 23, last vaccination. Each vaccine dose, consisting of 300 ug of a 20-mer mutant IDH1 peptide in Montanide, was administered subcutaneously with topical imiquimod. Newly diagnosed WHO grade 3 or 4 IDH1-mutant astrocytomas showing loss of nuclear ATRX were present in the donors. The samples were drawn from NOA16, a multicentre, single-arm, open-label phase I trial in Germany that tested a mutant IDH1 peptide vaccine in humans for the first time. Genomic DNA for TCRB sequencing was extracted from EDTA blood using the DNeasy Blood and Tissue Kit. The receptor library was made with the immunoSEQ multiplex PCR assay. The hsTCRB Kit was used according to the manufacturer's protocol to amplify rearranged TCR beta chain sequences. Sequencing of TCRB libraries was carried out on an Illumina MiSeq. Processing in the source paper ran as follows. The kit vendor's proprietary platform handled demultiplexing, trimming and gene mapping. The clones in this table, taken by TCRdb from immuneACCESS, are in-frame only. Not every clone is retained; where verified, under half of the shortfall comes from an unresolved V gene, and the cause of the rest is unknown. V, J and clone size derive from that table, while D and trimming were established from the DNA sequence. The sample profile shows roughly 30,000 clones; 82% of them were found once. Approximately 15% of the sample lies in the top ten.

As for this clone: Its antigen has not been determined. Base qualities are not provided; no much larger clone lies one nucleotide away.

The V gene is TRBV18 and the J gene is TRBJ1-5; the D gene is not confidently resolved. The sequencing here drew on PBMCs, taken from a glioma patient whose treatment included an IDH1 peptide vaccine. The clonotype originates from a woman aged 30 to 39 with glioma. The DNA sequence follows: TGTGCCAGCTCACCACGGCAGGGCAATCAGCCCCAGCATTTT. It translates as CASSPRQGNQPQHF. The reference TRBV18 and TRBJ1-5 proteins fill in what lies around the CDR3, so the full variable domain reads NAGVMQNPRHLVRRRGQEARLRCSPMKGHSHVYWYRQLPEEGLKFMVYLQKENIIDESGMPKERFSAEFPKEGPSILRIQQVVRGDSAAYFCASSPRQGNQPQHFGDGTRLSIL.